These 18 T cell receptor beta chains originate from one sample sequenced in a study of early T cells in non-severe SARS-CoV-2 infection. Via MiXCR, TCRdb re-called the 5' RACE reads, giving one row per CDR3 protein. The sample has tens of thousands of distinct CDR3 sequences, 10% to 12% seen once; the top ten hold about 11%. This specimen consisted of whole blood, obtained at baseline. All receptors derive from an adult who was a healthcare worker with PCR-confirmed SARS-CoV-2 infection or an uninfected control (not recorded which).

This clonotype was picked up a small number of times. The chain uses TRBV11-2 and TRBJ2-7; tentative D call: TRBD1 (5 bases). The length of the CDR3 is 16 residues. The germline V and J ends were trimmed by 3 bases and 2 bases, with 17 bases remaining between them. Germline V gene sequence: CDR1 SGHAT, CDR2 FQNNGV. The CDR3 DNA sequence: TGTGCCAGCAGCTTCCCGACAGAAAAACTAACCTACGAGCAGTACTTC. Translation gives CASSFPTEKLTYEQYF.

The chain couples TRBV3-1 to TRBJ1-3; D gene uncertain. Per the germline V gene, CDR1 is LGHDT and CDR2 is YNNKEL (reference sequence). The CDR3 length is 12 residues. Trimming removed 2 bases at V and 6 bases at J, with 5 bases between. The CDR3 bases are TGTGCCAGCAGCCAAAGGGTAAACACCATATATTTT. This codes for CASSQRVNTIYF.

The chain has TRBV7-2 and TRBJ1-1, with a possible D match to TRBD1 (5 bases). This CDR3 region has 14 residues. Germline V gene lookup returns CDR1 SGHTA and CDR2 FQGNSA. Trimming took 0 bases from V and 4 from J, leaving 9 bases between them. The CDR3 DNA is TGTGCCAGCAGCTTAGCTTGGGGGGGCACTGAAGCTTTCTTT. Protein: CASSLAWGGTEAFF.

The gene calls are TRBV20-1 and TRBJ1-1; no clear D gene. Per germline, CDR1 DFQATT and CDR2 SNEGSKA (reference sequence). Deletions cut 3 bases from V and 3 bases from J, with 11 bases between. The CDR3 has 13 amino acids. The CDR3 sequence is CSASLKRYTEAFF. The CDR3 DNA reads TGCAGTGCTAGCCTAAAGAGATACACTGAAGCTTTCTTT.

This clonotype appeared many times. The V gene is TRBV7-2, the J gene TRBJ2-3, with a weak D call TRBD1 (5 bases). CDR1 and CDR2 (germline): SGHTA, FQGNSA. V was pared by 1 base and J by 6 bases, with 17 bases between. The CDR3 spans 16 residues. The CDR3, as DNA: TGTGCCAGCAGCTTAGGTGCCCCGCGAAAGGGGGATACGCAGTATTTT. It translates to CASSLGAPRKGDTQYF.

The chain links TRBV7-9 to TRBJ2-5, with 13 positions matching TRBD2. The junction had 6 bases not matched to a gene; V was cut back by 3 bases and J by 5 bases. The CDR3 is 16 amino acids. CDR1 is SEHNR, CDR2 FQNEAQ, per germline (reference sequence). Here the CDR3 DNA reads TGTGCCAGCAGCTTTTCTGGACTAGCGGGGGTTGAGACCCAGTACTTC. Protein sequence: CASSFSGLAGVETQYF.

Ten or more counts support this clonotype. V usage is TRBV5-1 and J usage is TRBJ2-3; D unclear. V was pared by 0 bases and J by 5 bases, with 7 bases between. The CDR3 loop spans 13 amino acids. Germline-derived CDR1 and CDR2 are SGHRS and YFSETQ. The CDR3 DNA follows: TGCGCCAGCAGCTTGGACACAGTAGATACGCAGTATTTT. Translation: CASSLDTVDTQYF.

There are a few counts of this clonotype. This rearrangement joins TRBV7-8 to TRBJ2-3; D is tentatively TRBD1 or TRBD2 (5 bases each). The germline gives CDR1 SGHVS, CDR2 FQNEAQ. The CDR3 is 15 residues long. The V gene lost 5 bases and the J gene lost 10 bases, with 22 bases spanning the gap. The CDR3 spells CASSARDLGPGSQYF. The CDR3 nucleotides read TGTGCCAGCAGCGCCCGGGACCTCGGTCCGGGATCGCAGTATTTT.

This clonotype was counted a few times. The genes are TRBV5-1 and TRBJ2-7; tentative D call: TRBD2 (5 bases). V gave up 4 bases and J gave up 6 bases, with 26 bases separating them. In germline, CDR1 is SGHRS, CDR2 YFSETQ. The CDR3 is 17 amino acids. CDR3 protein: CASSTGHASAGIGEQYF. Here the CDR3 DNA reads TGCGCCAGCAGCACTGGGCATGCTTCTGCCGGGATCGGCGAGCAGTACTTC.

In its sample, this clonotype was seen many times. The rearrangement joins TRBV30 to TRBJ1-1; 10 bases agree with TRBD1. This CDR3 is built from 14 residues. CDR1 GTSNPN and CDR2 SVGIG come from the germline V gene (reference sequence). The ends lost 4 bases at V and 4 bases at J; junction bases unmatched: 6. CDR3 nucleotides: TGTGCCTGGATAAGGGACAGGGGTGGCACTGAAGCTTTCTTT. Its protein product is CAWIRDRGGTEAFF.

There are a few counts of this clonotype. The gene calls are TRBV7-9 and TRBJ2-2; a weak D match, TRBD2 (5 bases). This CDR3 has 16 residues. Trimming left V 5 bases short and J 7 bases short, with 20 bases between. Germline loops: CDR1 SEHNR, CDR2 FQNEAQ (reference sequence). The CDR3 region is CASSRRTGPGDGELFF. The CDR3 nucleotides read TGTGCCAGCAGCCGTCGCACCGGTCCCGGGGACGGGGAGCTGTTTTTT.

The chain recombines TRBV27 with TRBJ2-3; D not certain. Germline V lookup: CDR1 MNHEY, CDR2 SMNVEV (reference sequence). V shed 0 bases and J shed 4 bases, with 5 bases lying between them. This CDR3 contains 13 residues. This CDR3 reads CASSLSIPDTQYF. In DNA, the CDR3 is TGTGCCAGCAGTTTATCGATCCCAGATACGCAGTATTTT.

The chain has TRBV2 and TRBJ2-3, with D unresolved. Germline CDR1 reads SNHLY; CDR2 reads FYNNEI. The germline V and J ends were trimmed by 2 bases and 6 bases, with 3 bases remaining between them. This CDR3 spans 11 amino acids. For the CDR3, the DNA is TGTGCCAGCAGTGAATATGATACGCAGTATTTT. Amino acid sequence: CASSEYDTQYF.

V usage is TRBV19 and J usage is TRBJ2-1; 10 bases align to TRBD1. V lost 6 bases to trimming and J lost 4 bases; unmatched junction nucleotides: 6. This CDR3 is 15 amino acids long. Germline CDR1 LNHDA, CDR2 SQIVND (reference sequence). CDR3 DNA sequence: TGTGCCAGTAGAGGCCGGGACAGGGGTTACAATGAGCAGTTCTTC. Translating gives CASRGRDRGYNEQFF.

The CDR3: CASSLSPRGANEQFF. In nucleotides, the CDR3 is TGTGCCAGCAGTTTATCCCCTCGGGGGGCGAATGAGCAGTTCTTC. The chain combines TRBV27 with TRBJ2-1, with D perhaps TRBD2 (7 bases). Trimming shortened V by 0 bases and J by 7 bases, and 13 bases separated the two germline ends. The CDR3 loop spans 15 amino acids. CDR1 and CDR2 (germline): MNHEY, SMNVEV (reference sequence).

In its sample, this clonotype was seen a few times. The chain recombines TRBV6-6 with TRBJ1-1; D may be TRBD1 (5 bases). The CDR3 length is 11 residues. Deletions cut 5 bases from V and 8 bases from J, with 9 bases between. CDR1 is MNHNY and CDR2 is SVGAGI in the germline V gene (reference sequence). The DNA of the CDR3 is TGTGCCAGCAGTGTAGAGGGGGAAGCTTTCTTT. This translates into CASSVEGEAFF.

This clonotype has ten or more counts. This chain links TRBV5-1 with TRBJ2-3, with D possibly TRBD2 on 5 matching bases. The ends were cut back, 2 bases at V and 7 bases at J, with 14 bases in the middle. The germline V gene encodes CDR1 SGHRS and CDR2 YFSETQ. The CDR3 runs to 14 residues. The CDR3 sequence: CASSFRAGENTQYF. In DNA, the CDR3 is TGCGCCAGCAGCTTTCGGGCGGGCGAAAATACGCAGTATTTT.

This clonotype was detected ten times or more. As DNA, the CDR3 is TGTGCCAGCAGCTTAACGTCGGACAGGGGTAATTCACCCCTCCACTTT. Translation: CASSLTSDRGNSPLHF. The chain uses TRBV7-2 and TRBJ1-6; 9 bases line up with TRBD1. The CDR3 loop spans 16 amino acids. After removal of 2 bases from V and 6 bases from J, the junction contained 5 bases not matched to a gene. Germline values: CDR1 SGHTA, CDR2 FQGNSA.